One and the same sample provided the 3 T cell receptor beta chains below, sequenced in a study of blood T cell repertoires in COVID-19 (TCRdb year 2020). The protocol used for the library was the immunoSEQ multiplex PCR assay. In its TCRdb copy, this immuneACCESS table keeps in-frame sequences only and misses some clones. Where compared with another copy, unresolved V genes explain less than half of these, and the others have no known cause. In this sample the table shows over 70,000 clones, more than 60% of which occur a single time. Of the sample, 25% to 30% falls within the top ten clones. Sequenced: peripheral blood. The receptors come from a woman older than 75 with active or convalescent COVID-19.

This sequence joins TRBV5-4 and TRBJ1-2; tentatively, D is TRBD1 (6 bases). The CDR3 is 15 residues long. Germline V gene data show CDR1 as SGHNT and CDR2 as YYREEE (reference sequence). V lost 4 bases and J 3 bases, leaving 16 bases between the germline ends. The CDR3 loop is CASSRTRGADYGYTF. DNA of the CDR3: TGTGCCAGCAGCCGGACCAGGGGCGCGGACTATGGCTACACCTTC. The entire variable domain, with the rest obtained from reference TRBV5-4 and TRBJ1-2, is as follows: ETGVTQSPTHLIKTRGQQVTLRCSSQSGHNTVSWYQQALGQGPQFIFQYYREEENGRGNFPPRFSGLQFPNYSSELNVNALELDDSALYLCASSRTRGADYGYTFGSGTRLTVV.

The chain joins TRBV11-2 to TRBJ2-5; TRBD2 matches 10 bases. The germline gives CDR1 SGHAT, CDR2 FQNNGV. The CDR3 is made up of 15 amino acids. V lost 1 base, J lost 5 bases, and 4 bases stayed unmatched. Written as DNA, the CDR3 is TGTGCCAGCAGCTTAGGGGGGACTAGCGAGGAGACCCAGTACTTC. It yields the protein CASSLGGTSEETQYF.

The chain joins TRBV4-3 to TRBJ1-1, with a weak D call TRBD1 (5 bases). This CDR3 comprises 15 residues. The ends were cut back, 0 bases at V and 8 bases at J, with 16 bases in the middle. In germline, CDR1 is LGHNA, CDR2 YSLEER. As DNA, the CDR3 is TGCGCCAGCAGCCAAGAACAGGAGGGAAGGGAGGAAGCTTTCTTT. It is translated as CASSQEQEGREEAFF.